The 29 T cell receptor beta chains in this list originate from one sample, sequenced in a study of cytomegalovirus exposure and HLA in healthy donors. The study ran its PCR with 60 Vbeta and 13 Jbeta primers. This table comes from immunoSEQ multiplex PCR, and its TCRdb copy is limited to in-frame clones, with some not included. The repertoire shows around 140,000 clones; the top ten hold 0.9% to 1%. Sequencing was carried out using PBMCs. The receptors here all came from a male donor in good health and CMV-seronegative.

The chain combines TRBV7-9 with TRBJ2-7, with 7 bases matching TRBD2. The CDR3 extends over 14 amino acids. Germline trimming cut 2 bases from V and 3 bases from J; bases unmatched to any gene: 4. Looked up from germline, CDR1 is SEHNR and CDR2 is FQNEAQ (reference sequence). As DNA, the CDR3 is TGTGCCAGCAGCTTAAGTGGGGGGGACTACGAGCAGTACTTC. Translated, it gives CASSLSGGDYEQYF.

The chain employs TRBV19 and TRBJ1-2; 8 bases match TRBD1. Trimming at V came to 0 bases and at J to 8 bases, leaving 2 bases not matched to a gene. The germline V gene has CDR1 LNHDA and CDR2 SQIVND (reference sequence). The CDR3 consists of 13 residues. CDR3 sequence reads: CASSIDRGLGYTF. In DNA, the CDR3 is TGTGCCAGTAGTATAGACAGGGGGCTCGGCTACACCTTC.

The chain links TRBV10-3 to TRBJ2-1; 12 bases fit TRBD2. Unmatched junction bases numbered 6, after V lost 6 bases and J lost 3 bases. This CDR3 is 16 amino acids long. From germline, CDR1 is ENHRY and CDR2 SYGVKD. CDR3 in DNA: TGTGCCATCAGCTATGGACTAGCGGGAAACTACAATGAGCAGTTCTTC. Protein sequence: CAISYGLAGNYNEQFF.

The chain joins TRBV10-2 to TRBJ2-7; TRBD1 matches at 10 bases. The V and J ends lost 3 bases and 2 bases, in that order; junction bases with no gene match: 7. The CDR3 covers 16 residues. From germline, CDR1 is WSHSY and CDR2 SAAADI. CDR3 protein: CASSDTPGQGTYEQYF. DNA of the CDR3: TGCGCCAGCAGTGATACGCCGGGACAGGGGACCTACGAGCAGTACTTC.

The V and J genes are TRBV19 and TRBJ1-5; 7 positions agree with TRBD1. Germline CDR1 LNHDA, CDR2 SQIVND (reference sequence). The ends lost 5 bases at V and 10 bases at J; junction bases unmatched: 20. The CDR3 consists of 17 residues. The CDR3, as DNA: TGTGCCAGTAGTGCCCGGACAGGTATACGCAGTTCGACCCCCCAGCATTTT. It specifies CASSARTGIRSSTPQHF. Full variable domain (missing parts from reference TRBV19 and TRBJ1-5): DGGITQSPKYLFRKEGQNVTLSCEQNLNHDAMYWYRQDPGQGLRLIYYSQIVNDFQKGDIAEGYSVSREKKESFPLTVTSAQKNPTAFYLCASSARTGIRSSTPQHFGDGTRLSIL.

The chain carries TRBV29-1 and TRBJ2-1; D unclear. Looked up from germline, CDR1 is SQVTM and CDR2 is ANQGSEA. The V end lost 5 bases, the J end lost 0 bases, and 14 bases lay between the germline ends. The CDR3 runs to 15 residues. CDR3 amino acids: CSVYISVSSYNEQFF. The CDR3 region has the DNA TGCAGCGTTTATATTTCCGTCAGCTCCTACAATGAGCAGTTCTTC.

V gene TRBV5-4 combines with J gene TRBJ2-1; 9 nucleotides line up with TRBD2. This CDR3 comprises 14 residues. Germline lookup yields CDR1 SGHNT and CDR2 YYREEE (reference sequence). V lost 7 bases, J lost 8 bases, and 10 bases stayed unmatched. This chain's CDR3 is CASPGGRGGDEQFF. The CDR3 DNA sequence: TGTGCCAGCCCCGGCGGGCGCGGGGGGGATGAGCAGTTCTTC.

This chain links TRBV10-1 with TRBJ2-2; TRBD1 aligns across 8 bases. Germline V gives CDR1 WNHNN, CDR2 SYGVQD (reference sequence). Germline trimming cut 4 bases from V and 0 bases from J; bases unmatched to any gene: 1. CDR3 length: 15 residues. The CDR3, as DNA: TGCGCCAGCAGTGTGGACAGGGCGAACACCGGGGAGCTGTTTTTT. The encoded protein is CASSVDRANTGELFF.

This sequence joins TRBV10-2 and TRBJ1-1; D is uncertain. Germline-derived CDR1 and CDR2 are WSHSY and SAAADI. The V end lost 6 bases, the J end lost 2 bases, and 4 bases lay between the germline ends. The CDR3 runs 11 residues. CDR3 loop: CASRANTEAFF. Here the CDR3 DNA reads TGCGCCAGCAGGGCTAACACTGAAGCTTTCTTT.

The chain combines TRBV6-6 with TRBJ1-2; TRBD1 matches 7 bases. The germline V gene has CDR1 MNHNY and CDR2 SVGAGI (reference sequence). The trim removed 7 bases at V and 5 bases at J, leaving 7 bases unmatched. The CDR3 is made up of 13 amino acids. Here the CDR3 reads CASTTGEAYGYTF. CDR3 bases: TGTGCCAGCACCACAGGGGAGGCGTATGGCTACACCTTC.

The rearrangement links TRBV4-2 to TRBJ1-4; maybe TRBD1 (5 bases). The germline CDR1 and CDR2 sequences are LGHNA and YNFKEQ. V was shortened by 1 base and J by 7 bases, with 10 bases between the two germline ends. The length of the CDR3 is 14 residues. The CDR3 sequence is CASSQGGVGEKLFF. The CDR3 bases are TGTGCCAGCAGCCAAGGGGGGGTGGGTGAAAAACTGTTTTTT.

V is TRBV6-5 and J is TRBJ2-5; the match to TRBD2 covers 11 bases. The V and J ends lost 1 base and 7 bases, in that order; junction bases with no gene match: 8. CDR3 size: 16 residues. The V gene's germline CDR1 is MNHEY and CDR2 SVGAGI. CDR3 sequence: CASSYLMTSGELTQYF. The CDR3 region has the DNA TGTGCCAGCAGTTACTTAATGACTAGCGGGGAGTTGACCCAGTACTTC.

This rearrangement joins TRBV19 to TRBJ2-7; 13 nucleotides align to TRBD2. Germline-derived CDR1 and CDR2 are LNHDA and SQIVND (reference sequence). With V trimmed by 5 bases and J by 7 bases, 8 bases remained unmatched. This CDR3 spans 15 amino acids. This CDR3 reads CASSYTSGRAEEQYF. The CDR3 nucleotides are TGTGCCAGTAGTTATACTAGCGGGAGGGCCGAGGAGCAGTACTTC.

The chain recombines TRBV7-2 with TRBJ1-2, with 7 nucleotides matching TRBD1. V lost 4 bases to trimming and J lost 10 bases; unmatched junction nucleotides: 12. The CDR3 covers 14 residues. Germline loops: CDR1 SGHTA, CDR2 FQGNSA. The CDR3 loop reads CASSSRTGSFDYTF. The CDR3 DNA reads TGTGCCAGCAGCTCCAGGACAGGTTCCTTTGACTACACCTTC.

The gene calls are TRBV5-6 and TRBJ1-5, with a weak D call TRBD1 (5 bases). Germline V gives CDR1 SGHDT, CDR2 YYEEEE. V was shortened by 0 bases and J by 0 bases, with 16 bases between the two germline ends. This CDR3 region has 18 residues. For the CDR3, the DNA is TGTGCCAGCAGCTTGGGACGTAGAAGGGGATTTAGCAATCAGCCCCAGCATTTT. Amino acids: CASSLGRRRGFSNQPQHF.

V usage is TRBV6-5 and J usage is TRBJ1-1; D gene unclear. The ends were cut back, 2 bases at V and 4 bases at J, with 8 bases in the middle. CDR3 length equals 13 residues. Per germline, CDR1 MNHEY and CDR2 SVGAGI. The DNA for the CDR3 is TGTGCCAGCAGTTACGATCAGTCCACTGAAGCTTTCTTT. Amino acid sequence: CASSYDQSTEAFF.

This chain uses TRBV30 with TRBJ2-7; 11 positions match TRBD2. The CDR3 length is 16 residues. Germline V gene lookup returns CDR1 GTSNPN and CDR2 SVGIG (reference sequence). J lost 12 bases, V lost 2 bases, and 18 bases had no gene match. Written as DNA, the CDR3 is TGTGCCTGGAGTCCTATACTAGCGGGAGTTTTCGTCAGAGGGTACTTC. Amino acids: CAWSPILAGVFVRGYF.

Note on this clone: The junction differs from germline at one of its ends, possibly a read error. The chain is built from TRBV18 and TRBJ2-3; D gene uncertain. From germline, CDR1 is KGHSH and CDR2 LQKENI. The length of the CDR3 is 14 residues. The chain's CDR3 is CASSPPSSRDTQYF. In nucleotides, the CDR3 is TGTGCCAGCTCACCACCTAGTAGCAGAGATACGCAGTATTTT.

The chain carries TRBV14 and TRBJ1-1; D is perhaps TRBD1 (5 bases). The germline V and J ends were trimmed by 0 bases and 0 bases, with 20 bases remaining between them. The CDR3 covers 19 residues. Per germline, CDR1 SGHDN and CDR2 FVKESK. Here the CDR3 reads CASSQDQGLAATVNTEAFF. In nucleotides, the CDR3 is TGTGCCAGCAGCCAAGATCAGGGTTTGGCAGCCACTGTGAACACTGAAGCTTTCTTT.

The rearrangement uses TRBV29-1 and TRBJ2-1; 13 positions match TRBD2. The V segment lost 3 bases and the J segment 5 bases; nucleotides outside the gene matches: 7. In germline, CDR1 is SQVTM, CDR2 ANQGSEA. CDR3 length: 16 amino acids. The CDR3 region has the DNA TGCAGCGTTGAGGGGCGGGGACTAGCGGGACACAATGAGCAGTTCTTC. This gives the protein CSVEGRGLAGHNEQFF.

This chain links TRBV19 with TRBJ2-7; 7 bases match TRBD1. Germline assignment: CDR1 LNHDA and CDR2 SQIVND (reference sequence). This CDR3 comprises 15 residues. Unmatched junction bases numbered 9, after V lost 5 bases and J lost 2 bases. CDR3 coding DNA: TGTGCCAGTAGTCCTACCGGGACAGTCGCCTACGAGCAGTACTTC. Its translation is CASSPTGTVAYEQYF.

The rearrangement uses TRBV6-5 and TRBJ2-1, with 9 bases aligning to TRBD2. From germline, CDR1 is MNHEY and CDR2 SVGAGI. V lost 1 base, J lost 2 bases, and 3 bases stayed unmatched. This CDR3 comprises 16 residues. The CDR3 bases are TGTGCCAGCAGTTACTTGACTAGCGGAACCTACAATGAGCAGTTCTTC. This encodes CASSYLTSGTYNEQFF.

The chain is built from TRBV4-2 and TRBJ2-7; TRBD2 agrees at 8 bases. After removal of 4 bases from V and 3 bases from J, the junction contained 11 bases not matched to a gene. Germline V gives CDR1 LGHNA, CDR2 YNFKEQ. This CDR3 contains 16 residues. The CDR3 here is CASSLSWGSGVYEQYF. CDR3 coding DNA: TGTGCCAGCAGCCTTAGTTGGGGTAGCGGGGTCTACGAGCAGTACTTC.

This rearrangement joins TRBV7-9 to TRBJ2-2, with 7 bases that match TRBD2. CDR3 length: 16 residues. Germline V gives CDR1 SEHNR, CDR2 FQNEAQ (reference sequence). The junction had 10 bases not matched to a gene; V was cut back by 5 bases and J by 4 bases. This CDR3 is CASSPGSGTITGELFF. The CDR3 DNA follows: TGTGCCAGCAGCCCCGGTTCCGGGACTATCACCGGGGAGCTGTTTTTT.

This chain links TRBV19 with TRBJ1-1; 7 bases are shared with TRBD1. The CDR3 covers 13 residues. Germline V lookup: CDR1 LNHDA, CDR2 SQIVND (reference sequence). J gave up 7 bases and V 1 base, and 3 bases lay outside the gene matches. In nucleotides, the CDR3 is TGTGCCAGTAGTATAGGACAGGGTGTTGAAGCTTTCTTT. Residues: CASSIGQGVEAFF. The variable domain in full, with the rest retrieved from reference TRBV19 and TRBJ1-1, is DGGITQSPKYLFRKEGQNVTLSCEQNLNHDAMYWYRQDPGQGLRLIYYSQIVNDFQKGDIAEGYSVSREKKESFPLTVTSAQKNPTAFYLCASSIGQGVEAFFGQGTRLTVV.

This chain connects TRBV10-3 to TRBJ1-5; D gene ambiguous. The germline gives CDR1 ENHRY, CDR2 SYGVKD. Trimming pared 2 bases from V and 2 bases from J, leaving 16 bases between. There are 17 residues in the CDR3. The CDR3 loop is CAISEPTRGEGNQPQHF. The CDR3 DNA sequence: TGTGCCATCAGTGAGCCTACACGGGGAGAGGGCAATCAGCCCCAGCATTTT.

This chain connects TRBV2 to TRBJ2-1, with D maybe TRBD2 (5 bases). V was shortened by 8 bases and J by 8 bases, with 16 bases between the two germline ends. The germline V gene has CDR1 SNHLY and CDR2 FYNNEI. CDR3 length: 13 residues. The CDR3 DNA sequence: TGTGCCAGCCGGACGGGATTTTTCGATGAGCAGTTCTTC. Translating it yields CASRTGFFDEQFF.

The genes are TRBV10-1 and TRBJ2-7; D remains ambiguous. Germline V gene sequence: CDR1 WNHNN, CDR2 SYGVQD (reference sequence). Trimming cost V 6 bases and J 5 bases, with 8 bases left between them. The CDR3 runs to 11 residues. CDR3 DNA sequence: TGCGCCAGCAGCCTATCGAACGAGCAGTACTTC. It yields the protein CASSLSNEQYF.

The chain has TRBV19 and TRBJ1-3, with a weak D call TRBD1 (6 bases). The germline V gene encodes CDR1 LNHDA and CDR2 SQIVND (reference sequence). The CDR3 is made up of 13 amino acids. Trimming pared 6 bases from V and 1 base from J, leaving 7 bases between. CDR3 residues: CASSGQSGNTIYF. The CDR3 nucleotides are TGTGCCAGTAGCGGACAGTCTGGAAACACCATATATTTT.